These 11 T cell receptor beta chains came from one sample sequenced in a study of blood T cell repertoires in COVID-19. Clones were sequenced by immunoSEQ multiplex PCR, and TCRdb holds only the in-frame ones, with some missing. The table lists around 230,000 clones, roughly 89% of them singletons. Sequenced sample: PBMCs or T cells enriched from blood (not recorded which). Receptors were obtained from a woman in her thirties or forties with acute COVID-19.

The rearrangement links TRBV15 to TRBJ2-3; D might be TRBD1 (5 bases). V lost 5 bases to trimming and J lost 9 bases, with 24 bases between them. In germline, CDR1 is LNHNV, CDR2 YYDKDF (reference sequence). This CDR3 has 16 residues. The CDR3 bases are TGTGCCACCAGCGAAGGACCCGACCACTACACAGGAACGCAGTATTTT. Its protein product is CATSEGPDHYTGTQYF.

In DNA, the CDR3 is TGCGCCAGCAGCCAGGGTTGGGGCTACACCTTC. Translating gives CASSQGWGYTF. This rearrangement joins TRBV5-1 to TRBJ1-2; TRBD1 might be the D (5 bases). Trimming pared 4 bases from V and 8 bases from J, leaving 9 bases between. CDR1 and CDR2 (germline): SGHRS, YFSETQ. This CDR3 has 11 amino acids.

This chain joins TRBV6-5 and TRBJ1-2; perhaps TRBD1 as D (5 bases). The V end lost 6 bases, the J end lost 8 bases, and 16 bases lay between the germline ends. The CDR3 spans 13 residues. In germline, CDR1 is MNHEY, CDR2 SVGAGI. CDR3 sequence (DNA): TGTGCCAGCAGGCCTGTAACAGGACAAGGCTACACCTTC. Amino acid sequence: CASRPVTGQGYTF.

J is TRBJ2-1 and V is TRBV30; D might be TRBD2 (6 bases). The germline CDR1 and CDR2 sequences are GTSNPN and SVGIG (reference sequence). The CDR3 covers 14 residues. The germline V and J ends were trimmed by 0 bases and 5 bases, with 11 bases remaining between them. The CDR3 sequence is CAWSVGTGDNEQFF. The CDR3 bases are TGTGCCTGGAGTGTAGGGACGGGGGACAATGAGCAGTTCTTC.

This rearrangement joins TRBV9 to TRBJ1-5; possibly TRBD1 for D (5 bases). This CDR3 has 14 residues. Trimming pared 0 bases from V and 6 bases from J, leaving 10 bases between. Per the germline V gene, CDR1 is SGDLS and CDR2 is YYNGEE. This CDR3 reads CASSVAGFGQPQHF. The CDR3 DNA reads TGTGCCAGCAGCGTAGCAGGGTTCGGTCAGCCCCAGCATTTT.

This chain joins TRBV10-3 and TRBJ1-6; D is ambiguous. V lost 2 bases and J 0 bases, leaving 5 bases between the germline ends. CDR3 length equals 15 residues. Per the germline V gene, CDR1 is ENHRY and CDR2 is SYGVKD. The CDR3 is CAISEESSYNSPLHF. In nucleotides, the CDR3 is TGTGCCATCAGTGAGGAGAGCTCCTATAATTCACCCCTCCACTTT.

J is TRBJ2-3 and V is TRBV7-3; a weak D match, TRBD1 (5 bases). The CDR3 loop spans 13 amino acids. The germline gives CDR1 SGHTA, CDR2 FQGTGA. V was cut by 2 bases and J by 3 bases, with 6 bases left in between. The CDR3 coding sequence is TGTGCCAGCAGCTTACAGGGAACAGATACGCAGTATTTT. It yields the protein CASSLQGTDTQYF. The whole variable domain, remainder taken from reference TRBV7-3 and TRBJ2-3, is GAGVSQTPSNKVTEKGKYVELRCDPISGHTALYWYRQSLGQGPEFLIYFQGTGAADDSGLPNDRFFAVRPEGSVSTLKIQRTERGDSAVYLCASSLQGTDTQYFGPGTRLTVL.

This chain joins TRBV19 and TRBJ1-1, with 10 bases matching TRBD1. This CDR3 contains 16 residues. Per the germline V gene, CDR1 is LNHDA and CDR2 is SQIVND (reference sequence). Unmatched junction bases numbered 12, after V lost 6 bases and J lost 5 bases. DNA for the CDR3: TGTGCCAGTAGCGCTTCCTCGGACAGGGGGGGGACTGAAGCTTTCTTT. Its protein product is CASSASSDRGGTEAFF.

This chain links TRBV5-8 with TRBJ1-1; D possibly corresponds to TRBD1 (5 bases). Germline V gene lookup returns CDR1 SGHTS and CDR2 YDEGEE. The CDR3 is 10 amino acids. The V end was cut by 10 bases, the J end by 7 bases, with 11 bases between. The CDR3 loop reads CAGRQSEAFF. CDR3 DNA sequence: TGTGCCGGCCGACAGAGTGAAGCTTTCTTT.

The DNA of the CDR3 is TGTGCCAGCAGCGACCTTAACGCCGGGACAGATACGCAGTATTTT. This sequence encodes CASSDLNAGTDTQYF. The V gene is TRBV7-2, the J gene TRBJ2-3, with D hard to call. CDR1 is SGHTA and CDR2 is FQGNSA in the germline V gene. The CDR3 consists of 15 residues. Trimming shortened V by 5 bases and J by 3 bases, and 15 bases separated the two germline ends. The full variable domain, its missing parts supplied by reference TRBV7-2 and TRBJ2-3, is GAGVSQSPSNKVTEKGKDVELRCDPISGHTALYWYRQSLGQGLEFLIYFQGNSAPDKSGLPSDRFSAERTGGSVSTLTIQRTQQEDSAVYLCASSDLNAGTDTQYFGPGTRLTVL.

This chain's CDR3 is CASSQGTGGDNEKLFF. CDR3 coding DNA: TGTGCCAGCAGCCAAGGTACTGGGGGCGATAATGAAAAACTGTTTTTT. The rearrangement uses TRBV3-1 (or the pseudogene TRBV3-2) and TRBJ1-4; D may be TRBD1 (6 bases). This CDR3 contains 16 residues. The V end lost 1 base, the J end lost 4 bases, and 13 bases lay between the germline ends. Germline lookup yields CDR1 LGHDT and CDR2 YNNKEL (reference sequence).